The entry that follows covers one T cell receptor (beta chain) sequence. CDR3 size: 15 residues. V lost 5 bases and J lost 2, with 15 bases in between. Per the germline V gene, CDR1 is SGHNT and CDR2 is YENEEA. This specimen belongs to a study of PD-L1 blockade in urothelial cancer. Only in-frame clones appear in the TCRdb table, and some are missing; sequencing was by immunoSEQ multiplex PCR. Here the sample spans around 80,000 clones, under 95% being singletons. Time point in this sample: peripheral blood 6 weeks after treatment start. The source was PBMCs, collected around atezolizumab (anti-PD-L1) treatment. The TCR comes from a woman aged 80 or over with urothelial cancer. This chain links TRBV11-3 with TRBJ1-1, with D maybe TRBD1 (6 bases). CDR3 nucleotides: TGTGCCAGCAGCCAATCGACAGGAACCAACACTGAAGCTTTCTTT. Its protein product is CASSQSTGTNTEAFF. The variable domain in full, with the rest retrieved from reference TRBV11-3 and TRBJ1-1, is EAGVVQSPRYKIIEKKQPVAFWCNPISGHNTLYWYLQNLGQGPELLIRYENEEAVDDSQLPKDRFSAERLKGVDSTLKIQPAELGDSAVYLCASSQSTGTNTEAFFGQGTRLTVV.